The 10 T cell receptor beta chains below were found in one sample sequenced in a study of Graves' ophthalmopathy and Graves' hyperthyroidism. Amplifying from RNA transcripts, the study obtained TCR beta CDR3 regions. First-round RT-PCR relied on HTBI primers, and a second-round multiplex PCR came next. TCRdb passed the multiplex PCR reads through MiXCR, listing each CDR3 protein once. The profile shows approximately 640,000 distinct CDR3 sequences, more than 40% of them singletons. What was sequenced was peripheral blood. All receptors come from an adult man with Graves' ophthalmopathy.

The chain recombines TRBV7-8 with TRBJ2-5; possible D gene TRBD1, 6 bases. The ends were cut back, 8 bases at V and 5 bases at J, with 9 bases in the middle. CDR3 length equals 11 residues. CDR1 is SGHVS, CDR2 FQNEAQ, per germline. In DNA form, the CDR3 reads TGTGCCAGCTTGGGGGCGGAGACCCAGTACTTC. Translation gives CASLGAETQYF.

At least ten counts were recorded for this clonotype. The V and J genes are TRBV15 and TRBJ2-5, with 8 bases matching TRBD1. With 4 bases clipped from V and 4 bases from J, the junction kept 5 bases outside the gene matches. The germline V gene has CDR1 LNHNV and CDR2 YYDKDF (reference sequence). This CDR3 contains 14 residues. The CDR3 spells CATSIGQGLETQYF. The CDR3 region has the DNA TGTGCCACCAGCATTGGACAGGGATTAGAGACCCAGTACTTC.

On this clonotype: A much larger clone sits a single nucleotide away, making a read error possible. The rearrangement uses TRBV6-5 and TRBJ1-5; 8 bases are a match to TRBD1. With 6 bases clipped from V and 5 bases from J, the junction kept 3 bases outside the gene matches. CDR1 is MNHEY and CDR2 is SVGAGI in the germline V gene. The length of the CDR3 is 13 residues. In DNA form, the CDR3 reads TGTGCCAGCAGGCCAGGGGGCGATCAGCCCCAGCATTTT. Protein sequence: CASRPGGDQPQHF.

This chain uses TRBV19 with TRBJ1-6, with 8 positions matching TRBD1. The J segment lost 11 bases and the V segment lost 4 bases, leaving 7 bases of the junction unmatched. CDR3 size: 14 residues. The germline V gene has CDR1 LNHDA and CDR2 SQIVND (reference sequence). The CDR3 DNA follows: TGTGCCAGTAGTAATGACAGGGGCAGTACACCCCTCCACTTT. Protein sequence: CASSNDRGSTPLHF.

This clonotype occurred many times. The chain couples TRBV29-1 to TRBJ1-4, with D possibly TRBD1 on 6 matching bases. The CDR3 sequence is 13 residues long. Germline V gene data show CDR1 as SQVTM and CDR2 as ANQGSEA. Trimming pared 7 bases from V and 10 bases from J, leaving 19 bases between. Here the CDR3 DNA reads TGCAGCGCACTAGACAGGCAGAGAGGAAAACTGTTTTTT. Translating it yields CSALDRQRGKLFF.

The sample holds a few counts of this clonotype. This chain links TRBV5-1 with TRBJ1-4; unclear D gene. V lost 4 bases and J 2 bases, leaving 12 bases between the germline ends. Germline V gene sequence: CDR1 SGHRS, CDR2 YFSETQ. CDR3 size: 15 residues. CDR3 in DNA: TGCGCCAGCAGCCCGGACTGGGTCACTAATGAAAAACTGTTTTTT. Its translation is CASSPDWVTNEKLFF.

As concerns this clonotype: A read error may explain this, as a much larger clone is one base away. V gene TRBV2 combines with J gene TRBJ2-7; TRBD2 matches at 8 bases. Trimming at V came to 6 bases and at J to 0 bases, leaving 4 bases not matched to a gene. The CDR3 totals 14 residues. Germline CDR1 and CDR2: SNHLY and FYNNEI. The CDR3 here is CASRETSGSYEQYF. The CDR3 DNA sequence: TGTGCCAGCAGGGAAACTAGCGGCTCCTACGAGCAGTACTTC.

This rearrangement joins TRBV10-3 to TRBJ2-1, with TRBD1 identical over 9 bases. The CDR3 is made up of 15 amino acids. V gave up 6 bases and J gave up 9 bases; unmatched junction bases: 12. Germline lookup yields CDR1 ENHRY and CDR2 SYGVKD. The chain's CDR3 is CAIRETGGAYGEQFF. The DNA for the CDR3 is TGTGCCATCAGGGAGACAGGGGGAGCATACGGTGAGCAGTTCTTC.

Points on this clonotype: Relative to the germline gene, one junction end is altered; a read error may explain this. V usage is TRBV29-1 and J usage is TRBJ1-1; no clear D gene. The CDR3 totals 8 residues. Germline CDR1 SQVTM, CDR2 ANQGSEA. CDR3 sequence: CSARSSGW. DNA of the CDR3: TGCAGCGCCCGATCATCGGGTTGG.

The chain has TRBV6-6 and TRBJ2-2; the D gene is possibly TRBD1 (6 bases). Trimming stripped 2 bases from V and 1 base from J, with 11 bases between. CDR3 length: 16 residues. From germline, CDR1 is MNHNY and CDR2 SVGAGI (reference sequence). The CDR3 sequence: CASSYRPGQNTGELFF. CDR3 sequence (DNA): TGTGCCAGCAGTTACCGACCGGGACAGAACACCGGGGAGCTGTTTTTT.